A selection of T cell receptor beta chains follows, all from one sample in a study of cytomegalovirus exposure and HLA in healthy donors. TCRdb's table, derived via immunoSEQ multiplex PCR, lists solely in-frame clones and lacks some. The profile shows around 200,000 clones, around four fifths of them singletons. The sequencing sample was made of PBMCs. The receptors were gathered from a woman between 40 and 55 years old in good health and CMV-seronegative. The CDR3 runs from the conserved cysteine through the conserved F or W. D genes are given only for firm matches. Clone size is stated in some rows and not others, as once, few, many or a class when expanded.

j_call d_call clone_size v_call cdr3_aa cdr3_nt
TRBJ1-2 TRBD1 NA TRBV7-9 CASSLTGGKVLGGYTF TGTGCCAGCAGCTTGACAGGGGGCAAGGTTCTGGGAGGCTACACCTTC
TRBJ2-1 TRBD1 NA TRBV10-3 CAISESTGGAWNEQFF TGTGCCATCAGTGAGTCGACAGGGGGCGCCTGGAATGAGCAGTTCTTC
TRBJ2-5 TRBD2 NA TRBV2 CASSGDGLAEETQYF TGTGCCAGCAGTGGGGACGGACTAGCGGAAGAGACCCAGTACTTC
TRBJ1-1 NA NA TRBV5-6 CASSLGSLALF TGTGCCAGCAGCTTGGGGTCCTTAGCTCTCTTT
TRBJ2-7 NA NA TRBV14 CASSRNRVNYEQYF TGTGCCAGCAGCCGGAACAGAGTAAACTACGAGCAGTACTTC
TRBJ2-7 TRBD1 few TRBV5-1 CASSPDRVFSYEQYF TGCGCCAGCTCCCCGGACAGGGTCTTCTCCTACGAGCAGTACTTC
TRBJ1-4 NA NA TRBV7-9 CASSRMRQDTYFYEKLFF TGTGCCAGCAGCCGAATGAGACAGGACACTTACTTTTATGAAAAACTGTTTTTT
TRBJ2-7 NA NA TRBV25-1 CASSEYTSQYF TGTGCCAGCAGTGAATATACATCTCAGTACTTC
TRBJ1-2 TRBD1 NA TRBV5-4 CASSLWGTSTGRGF TGTGCCAGCAGCTTGTGGGGCACCTCGACAGGGAGAGGTTTC
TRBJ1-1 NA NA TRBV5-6 CASSYGTRRITEAFF TGTGCCAGCAGCTACGGGACAAGGAGGATCACTGAAGCTTTCTTT
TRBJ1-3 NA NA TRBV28 CASSLARGRNTIYF TGTGCCAGCAGTTTGGCCAGGGGAAGAAACACCATATATTTT
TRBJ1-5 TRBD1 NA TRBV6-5 CASSLDRGNQPQHF TGTGCCAGCAGTTTGGACAGGGGCAATCAGCCCCAGCATTTT
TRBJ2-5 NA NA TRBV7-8 CASSSSPRGAVLISRVETQYF TGTGCCAGCAGCTCCAGCCCTCGGGGGGCGGTCCTAATATCTCGGGTGGAGACCCAGTACTTC
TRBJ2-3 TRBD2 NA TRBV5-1 CASSFLAGGQDTQYF TGCGCCAGCAGCTTCCTAGCGGGAGGGCAAGATACGCAGTATTTT
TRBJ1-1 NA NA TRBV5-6 CASSSYTEAFF TGTGCCAGCAGCTCCTACACTGAAGCTTTCTTT
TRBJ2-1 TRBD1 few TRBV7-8 CASSLRTGALINPSYNEQFF TGTGCCAGCAGCTTAAGGACAGGGGCGCTGATAAATCCCTCCTACAATGAGCAGTTCTTC
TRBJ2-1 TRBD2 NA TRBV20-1 CSAYTGTSKLF TGCAGTGCTTATACCGGGACTAGCAAGCTCTTC
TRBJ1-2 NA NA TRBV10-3 CAITAGVAAHGYTF TGTGCCATCACCGCGGGAGTGGCAGCCCATGGCTACACCTTC
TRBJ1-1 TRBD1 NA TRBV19 CASSIAGTGNTEAFF TGTGCCAGTAGTATAGCCGGGACAGGGAACACTGAAGCTTTCTTT
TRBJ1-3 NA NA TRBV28 CASLVPSGNTIYF TGTGCCAGTCTCGTCCCGTCTGGAAACACCATATATTTT
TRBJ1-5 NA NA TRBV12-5 CASGRGFNQPQHF TGTGCTAGTGGCCGGGGTTTCAATCAGCCCCAGCATTTT
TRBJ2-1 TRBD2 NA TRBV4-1 CASSQPPGTSGYNEQFF TGCGCCAGCAGCCAACCCCCAGGGACTAGCGGCTACAATGAGCAGTTCTTC
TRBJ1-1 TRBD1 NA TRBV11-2 CASRVGQRNTEAFF TGTGCCAGCCGGGTGGGACAGCGGAACACTGAAGCTTTCTTT
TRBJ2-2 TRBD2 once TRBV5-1 CASSRSGREANTGELFF TGCGCCAGCAGCCGTAGCGGGAGAGAAGCGAACACCGGGGAGCTGTTTTTT
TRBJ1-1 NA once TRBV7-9 CASSLFQGVEAFF TGTGCCAGCAGCTTATTTCAGGGTGTGGAAGCTTTCTTT
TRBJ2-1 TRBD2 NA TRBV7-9 CASSTIAGDSNEQFF TGTGCCAGCAGCACCATAGCGGGAGATTCGAATGAGCAGTTCTTC
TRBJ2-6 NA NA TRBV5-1 CASSLEAGAGGANVLTF TGCGCCAGCAGCTTGGAGGCAGGTGCAGGTGGGGCCAACGTCCTGACTTTC
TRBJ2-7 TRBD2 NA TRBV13 CASSSGLAGASMDEQYF TGTGCCAGCAGCTCGGGACTAGCGGGGGCGAGTATGGACGAGCAGTACTTC
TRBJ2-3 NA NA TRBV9 CASSANTDTQYF TGTGCCAGCAGCGCCAACACAGATACGCAGTATTTT
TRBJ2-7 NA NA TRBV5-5 CASRQTGTTTSEQYF TGTGCCAGCAGACAAACAGGGACAACAACCAGCGAGCAGTACTTC
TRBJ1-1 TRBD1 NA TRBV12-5 CASGLVLGQEHTEAFF TGTGCTAGTGGTTTGGTACTGGGACAGGAACACACTGAAGCTTTCTTT
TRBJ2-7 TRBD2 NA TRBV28 CASRTSGSPSPLGGYF TGTGCCAGCAGAACTAGCGGGAGTCCGTCTCCCCTGGGGGGGTACTTC
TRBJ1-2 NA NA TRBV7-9 CASSSTTGLRGYTF TGTGCCAGCAGCTCCACCACAGGGCTGAGGGGCTACACCTTC
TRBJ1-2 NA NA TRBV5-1 CASSLRQQVGYYGYTF TGCGCCAGCAGCTTAAGACAACAGGTCGGTTACTATGGCTACACCTTC
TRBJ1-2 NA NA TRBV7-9 CASSFPGLNLDTF TGTGCCAGCAGCTTCCCGGGACTCAACCTGGACACCTTC
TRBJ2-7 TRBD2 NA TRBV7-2 CASSSLAGGSYEQYF TGTGCCAGCAGCTCTCTAGCGGGAGGTTCCTACGAGCAGTACTTC
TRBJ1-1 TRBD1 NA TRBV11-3 CASSLGGQRKAFF TGTGCCAGCAGCTTAGGGGGACAGAGGAAAGCTTTCTTT
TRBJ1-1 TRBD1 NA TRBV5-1 CASSPPGGTEAFF TGCGCCAGCAGCCCACCAGGGGGGACTGAAGCTTTCTTT
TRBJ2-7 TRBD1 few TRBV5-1 CASSLGQGGEQYF TGCGCCAGCAGCTTAGGACAGGGTGGCGAGCAGTACTTC
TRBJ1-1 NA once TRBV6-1 CASSASWGDTEAFF TGTGCCAGCAGTGCCAGCTGGGGGGACACTGAAGCTTTCTTT
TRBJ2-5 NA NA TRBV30 CAWFRDQETQYF TGTGCCTGGTTCCGCGACCAAGAGACCCAGTACTTC
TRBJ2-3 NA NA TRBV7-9 CASSQTDSGTDTQYF TGTGCCAGCAGCCAAACGGATAGCGGCACAGATACGCAGTATTTT
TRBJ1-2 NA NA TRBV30 CAWSLGGNYGYTF TGTGCCTGGAGTCTGGGAGGTAACTATGGCTACACCTTC
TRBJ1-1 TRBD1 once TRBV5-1 CASSPTGAEAFF TGCGCCAGCAGCCCCACAGGGGCTGAAGCTTTCTTT
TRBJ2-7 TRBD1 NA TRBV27 CASSLGSGTEHEQYF TGTGCCAGCAGTTTAGGATCCGGGACAGAACACGAGCAGTACTTC
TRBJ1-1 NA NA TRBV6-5 CATTSPLPNTEAFF TGTGCCACCACCTCCCCGCTACCGAACACTGAAGCTTTCTTT
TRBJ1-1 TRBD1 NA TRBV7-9 CASSSQGARTEAFF TGTGCCAGCAGCTCACAGGGGGCCAGGACTGAAGCTTTCTTT
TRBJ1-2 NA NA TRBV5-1 CASREDYGYTF TGCGCCAGCAGGGAGGACTATGGCTACACCTTC
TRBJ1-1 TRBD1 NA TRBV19 CASSSTGVSVNTEAFF TGTGCCAGTAGTTCTACAGGGGTATCGGTGAACACTGAAGCTTTCTTT
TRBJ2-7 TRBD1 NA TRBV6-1 CASNNRQGTEQYF TGTGCCAGCAACAACCGACAGGGTACAGAGCAGTACTTC
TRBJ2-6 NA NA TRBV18 CASSQQGGTNSGANVLTF TGTGCCAGCTCCCAACAGGGAGGGACAAACTCTGGGGCCAACGTCCTGACTTTC
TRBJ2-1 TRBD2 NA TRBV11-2 CASSPRLAGVYNEQFF TGTGCCAGCAGCCCCCGGCTAGCGGGAGTGTACAATGAGCAGTTCTTC
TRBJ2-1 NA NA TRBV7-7 CASSSTQYNEQFF TGTGCCAGCAGCTCGACTCAGTACAATGAGCAGTTCTTC
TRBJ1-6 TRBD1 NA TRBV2 CASSEGTGRNSPLHF TGTGCCAGCAGTGAAGGGACAGGGCGGAATTCACCCCTCCACTTT
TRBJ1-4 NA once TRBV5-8 CASSLALGAPEKLFF TGTGCCAGCAGCTTGGCCCTGGGGGCGCCCGAAAAACTGTTTTTT
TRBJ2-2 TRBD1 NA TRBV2 CASMTGVPTGELFF TGTGCCAGCATGACAGGGGTGCCGACCGGGGAGCTGTTTTTT
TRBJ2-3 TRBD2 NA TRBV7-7 CASSGGLAGTDTQYF TGTGCCAGCAGCGGGGGACTAGCGGGCACAGATACGCAGTATTTT
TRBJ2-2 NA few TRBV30 CAWSLNTGELFF TGTGCCTGGAGTCTGAACACCGGGGAGCTGTTTTTT
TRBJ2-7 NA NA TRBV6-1 CASSEARTTNAYEQYF TGTGCCAGCAGTGAAGCGCGGACAACCAACGCTTACGAGCAGTACTTC